The text below deals with one T cell receptor beta chain. This entry is derived from a study of cytomegalovirus exposure and HLA in healthy donors. This CDR3 is built from 12 residues. V lost 11 bases to trimming and J lost 5 bases, with 13 bases between them. The table came from immunoSEQ multiplex PCR; TCRdb's copy has only in-frame clones and leaves some out. Here the sample spans a few hundred thousand clones, over 75% being singletons. The sample taken for sequencing was PBMCs. The receptor was derived from a man aged 25 to 45 in good health and CMV-seronegative. The rearrangement joins TRBV23-1 to TRBJ1-5; D remains ambiguous. TRBV23-1 has ORF status, its function being uncertain. CDR3 amino acids: CAGGSVDQPQHF. DNA for the CDR3: TGCGCCGGCGGTTCGGTAGATCAGCCCCAGCATTTT.